Below, 28 T cell receptor beta chains from the same sample are listed, as sequenced in a study of response to subunit inactivated influenza vaccine. TCRdb passed the RT-PCR reads through MiXCR, listing each CDR3 protein once. The data show about 520,000 distinct CDR3 sequences, roughly 7.9% seen once. This material consisted of PBMCs from blood, taken roughly 24 months after vaccination. These receptor sequences come from a man aged 50 to 69 who received an inactivated influenza vaccine.

The table lists this clonotype with a few counts. This chain joins TRBV20-1 and TRBJ2-7; tentatively, D is TRBD2 (6 bases). V was pared by 2 bases and J by 2 bases, with 13 bases between. The CDR3 runs 14 residues. Germline V lookup: CDR1 DFQATT, CDR2 SNEGSKA (reference sequence). The CDR3 DNA sequence: TGCAGTGCTAGAAACCGGGACTTTCCCTACGAGCAGTACTTC. Translating gives CSARNRDFPYEQYF.

In this sample, this clonotype turned up a few times. The V and J genes are TRBV20-1 and TRBJ1-2, with TRBD1 as a possible D gene (5 bases). Germline V gene lookup returns CDR1 DFQATT and CDR2 SNEGSKA (reference sequence). This CDR3 is 11 amino acids long. Trimming removed 3 bases from V and 4 bases from J, with 6 bases in between. The CDR3 region has the DNA TGCAGTGCTAGGGGACTCTATGGCTACACCTTC. Its translation: CSARGLYGYTF.

The chain has TRBV30 and TRBJ2-2; 7 nucleotides align to TRBD1. CDR1 is GTSNPN, CDR2 SVGIG, per germline (reference sequence). J lost 1 base, V lost 3 bases, and 11 bases had no gene match. This CDR3 has 17 amino acids. CDR3 sequence (DNA): TGTGCCTGGAGGAACGGACAGGCAATAGAGAACACCGGGGAGCTGTTTTTT. The encoded protein is CAWRNGQAIENTGELFF.

This clonotype was seen more than once but under ten times. The chain carries TRBV7-9 and TRBJ1-2, with a tentative D call TRBD1 (5 bases). The germline V and J ends were trimmed by 6 bases and 6 bases, with 17 bases remaining between them. The CDR3 covers 14 residues. Germline V CDR1 and CDR2: SEHNR, FQNEAQ (reference sequence). The CDR3 protein is CASRTGTWGHGYTF. The CDR3 DNA sequence: TGTGCCAGCAGAACCGGGACCTGGGGACATGGCTACACCTTC.

The chain uses TRBV11-2 and TRBJ1-3; TRBD1 aligns across 8 bases. The V gene's germline CDR1 is SGHAT and CDR2 FQNNGV. V trimming: 2 bases; J trimming: 2 bases; junction bases outside the gene matches: 5. The CDR3 has 16 residues. This CDR3 reads CASSLTQGVPGNTIYF. DNA of the CDR3: TGTGCCAGCAGCTTAACACAGGGGGTACCTGGAAACACCATATATTTT.

Only a few counts were recorded for this clonotype. The rearrangement uses TRBV7-2 and TRBJ2-7, with D uncertain. Trimming took 4 bases from V and 0 from J, leaving 10 bases between them. Germline CDR1 is SGHTA and CDR2 is FQGNSA. The CDR3 has 14 amino acids. Here the CDR3 reads CASSSDSHSYEQYF. The CDR3 bases are TGTGCCAGCAGCTCCGACTCACACTCCTACGAGCAGTACTTC.

This clonotype was found a few times. The gene calls are TRBV9 and TRBJ2-1; D is tentatively TRBD1 or TRBD2 (6 bases each). CDR1 and CDR2 (germline): SGDLS, YYNGEE. V lost 0 bases and J 3 bases, leaving 13 bases between the germline ends. This CDR3 is 16 amino acids long. The CDR3 DNA reads as TGTGCCAGCAGCGTAGAACCCGAGGGGGGCTACAATGAGCAGTTCTTC. It codes for CASSVEPEGGYNEQFF.

The sample holds a few counts of this clonotype. The gene calls are TRBV30 and TRBJ1-2, with a weak D call TRBD1 (6 bases). The V and J ends lost 1 base and 4 bases respectively, with 13 bases between them. The germline V gene has CDR1 GTSNPN and CDR2 SVGIG (reference sequence). The CDR3 runs to 14 residues. This CDR3 reads CAWSGPGDGYGYTF. The DNA for the CDR3 is TGTGCCTGGAGTGGTCCAGGGGATGGCTATGGCTACACCTTC.

This clonotype was recorded a few times. The chain has TRBV2 and TRBJ1-2, with D perhaps matching TRBD1 (5 bases). CDR3 length: 15 residues. V lost 6 bases and J 4 bases, leaving 18 bases between the germline ends. Germline CDR1 SNHLY, CDR2 FYNNEI. The CDR3 sequence: CASSPGHLRFYGYTF. DNA of the CDR3: TGTGCCAGCAGCCCCGGACACCTGAGGTTCTATGGCTACACCTTC.

This clonotype has more than one count but fewer than ten. This chain joins TRBV4-1 and TRBJ2-3; either TRBD1 or TRBD2 may fit D (6 bases each). The CDR3 is 16 residues long. V lost 1 base and J 6 bases, leaving 17 bases between the germline ends. Per the germline V gene, CDR1 is MGHRA and CDR2 is YSYEKL. CDR3 loop: CASSQVTGAVGDTQYF. In DNA form, the CDR3 reads TGCGCCAGCAGCCAAGTAACGGGGGCGGTAGGGGATACGCAGTATTTT.

This clonotype occurred a few times. The J gene is TRBJ1-2, the V gene TRBV4-2; 8 bases align to TRBD1. J gave up 6 bases and V 2 bases, and 2 bases lay outside the gene matches. The CDR3 totals 13 residues. Germline V gene sequence: CDR1 LGHNA, CDR2 YNFKEQ. The CDR3 sequence is CASSQLDRDGYTF. The DNA of the CDR3 is TGTGCCAGCAGCCAACTGGACAGGGATGGCTACACCTTC.

The chain couples TRBV7-9 to TRBJ1-2; 11 bases align to TRBD1. Germline CDR1 and CDR2: SEHNR and FQNEAQ (reference sequence). CDR3 size: 14 residues. With 5 bases clipped from V and 6 bases from J, the junction kept 5 bases outside the gene matches. The DNA for the CDR3 is TGTGCCAGCAGCCCCAGGACAGGGGGCCATGGCTACACCTTC. It encodes CASSPRTGGHGYTF. Combining the CDR3 with reference TRBV7-9 and TRBJ1-2 gives the whole variable domain DTGVSQNPRHKITKRGQNVTFRCDPISEHNRLYWYRQTLGQGPEFLTYFQNEAQLEKSRLLSDRFSAERPKGSFSTLEIQRTEQGDSAMYLCASSPRTGGHGYTFGSGTRLTVV.

This clonotype was observed a few times. V gene TRBV20-1 combines with J gene TRBJ2-3; 7 bases line up with TRBD2. The ends lost 5 bases at V and 4 bases at J; junction bases unmatched: 9. Germline V gene sequence: CDR1 DFQATT, CDR2 SNEGSKA (reference sequence). This CDR3 spans 14 amino acids. Here the CDR3 DNA reads TGCAGTGCTCGAGGGCCAGCGGGGTCAGATACGCAGTATTTT. Protein: CSARGPAGSDTQYF.

J is TRBJ2-5 and V is TRBV12-3 or TRBV12-4; no definite D call. This CDR3 is 15 amino acids long. The germline V and J ends were trimmed by 4 bases and 1 base, with 13 bases remaining between them. Here the CDR3 reads CASSYHTWVQETQYF. The CDR3 coding sequence is TGTGCCAGCAGTTACCATACTTGGGTCCAAGAGACCCAGTACTTC.

This sequence joins TRBV7-2 and TRBJ2-3, with 9 positions matching TRBD2. After removal of 6 bases from V and 2 bases from J, the junction contained 3 bases not matched to a gene. The CDR3 length is 14 residues. In germline, CDR1 is SGHTA, CDR2 FQGNSA. In DNA, the CDR3 is TGTGCCAGCAGAGCGGGGGGACACACAGATACGCAGTATTTT. Its protein is CASRAGGHTDTQYF.

This clonotype was detected ten times or more. The genes are TRBV5-1 and TRBJ1-2; tentatively, D is TRBD1 (6 bases). The CDR3 is 15 amino acids. Germline V gives CDR1 SGHRS, CDR2 YFSETQ. V gave up 3 bases and J gave up 4 bases, with 16 bases separating them. The CDR3 protein is CASSSAGSGAYGYTF. As DNA, the CDR3 is TGCGCCAGCAGCTCGGCGGGCTCAGGGGCCTATGGCTACACCTTC. Supplemented by reference TRBV5-1 and TRBJ1-2, the full variable domain reads KAGVTQTPRYLIKTRGQQVTLSCSPISGHRSVSWYQQTPGQGLQFLFEYFSETQRNKGNFPGRFSGRQFSNSRSEMNVSTLELGDSALYLCASSSAGSGAYGYTFGSGTRLTVV.

This clonotype showed up many times. V and J are TRBV7-2 and TRBJ2-3, with D unclear. V lost 6 bases and J 2 bases, leaving 12 bases between the germline ends. The CDR3 has 14 residues. Germline V gives CDR1 SGHTA, CDR2 FQGNSA. In DNA, the CDR3 is TGTGCCAGCAGTCTCGACTCAAACACAGATACGCAGTATTTT. The encoded protein is CASSLDSNTDTQYF.

The sample holds a few counts of this clonotype. This chain uses TRBV10-3 with TRBJ2-2; TRBD1 matches at 7 bases. Looked up from germline, CDR1 is ENHRY and CDR2 is SYGVKD. The V segment lost 4 bases and the J segment 3 bases; nucleotides outside the gene matches: 8. This CDR3 region has 16 residues. The CDR3 loop reads CAISAPDRVYTGELFF. DNA of the CDR3: TGTGCCATCAGTGCCCCAGACAGGGTTTACACCGGGGAGCTGTTTTTT.

This chain joins TRBV6-2 or TRBV6-3 and TRBJ2-7; D not resolved. The CDR3 is 16 residues long. The germline CDR1 and CDR2 sequences are MNHEY and SVGEGT. Trimming pared 0 bases from V and 2 bases from J, leaving 14 bases between. The CDR3 loop reads CASSYSNVHSPYEQYF. The CDR3 DNA is TGTGCCAGCAGTTACTCGAATGTCCACAGTCCCTACGAGCAGTACTTC.

Many counts were recorded for this clonotype. V gene TRBV28 combines with J gene TRBJ1-4; D is unresolved. Germline V gene sequence: CDR1 MDHEN, CDR2 SYDVKM. Trimming stripped 6 bases from V and 0 bases from J, with 8 bases between. The CDR3 runs 14 residues. CDR3 DNA sequence: TGTGCCAGCAGGACTGGGGCAACTAATGAAAAACTGTTTTTT. Translation: CASRTGATNEKLFF.

This clonotype was seen at least ten times. The rearrangement links TRBV7-2 to TRBJ2-2; tentatively, D is TRBD1 (6 bases). CDR3 size: 15 residues. Germline CDR1 reads SGHTA; CDR2 reads FQGNSA. V lost 4 bases and J lost 0, with 9 bases in between. The CDR3 DNA is TGTGCCAGCAGCTCGTGGACAGCGAACACCGGGGAGCTGTTTTTT. Its protein product is CASSSWTANTGELFF.

This clonotype has a handful of counts. The chain combines TRBV7-3 with TRBJ2-3, with D maybe TRBD1 (6 bases). The CDR3 loop spans 15 amino acids. Trimming removed 5 bases from V and 0 bases from J, with 12 bases in between. Germline V CDR1 and CDR2: SGHTA, FQGTGA. The CDR3 region has the DNA TGTGCCAGCAGCATGGGACACGCTAGCACAGATACGCAGTATTTT. It specifies CASSMGHASTDTQYF. Based on the CDR3 plus reference TRBV7-3 and TRBJ2-3, the full variable domain is GAGVSQTPSNKVTEKGKYVELRCDPISGHTALYWYRQSLGQGPEFLIYFQGTGAADDSGLPNDRFFAVRPEGSVSTLKIQRTERGDSAVYLCASSMGHASTDTQYFGPGTRLTVL.

This chain links TRBV27 with TRBJ2-1; TRBD2 matches 8 bases. This CDR3 is built from 15 residues. V dropped 3 bases and J dropped 7; count of bases not matched to a gene: 8. Germline V lookup: CDR1 MNHEY, CDR2 SMNVEV (reference sequence). In DNA form, the CDR3 reads TGTGCCAGCAGTTTCGGGGGGGCGGGGTTGAATGAGCAGTTCTTC. Its translation is CASSFGGAGLNEQFF.

This sequence joins TRBV29-1 and TRBJ1-1; no clear D. Trimming stripped 7 bases from V and 3 bases from J, with 9 bases between. This CDR3 is 11 amino acids long. Germline CDR1 reads SQVTM; CDR2 reads ANQGSEA. CDR3 in amino acids: CSAGWDTEAFF. The CDR3 coding sequence is TGCAGCGCGGGCTGGGACACTGAAGCTTTCTTT.

This clonotype appeared many times. The J gene is TRBJ1-2, the V gene TRBV6-5; TRBD1 might be the D (5 bases). From germline, CDR1 is MNHEY and CDR2 SVGAGI. V lost 0 bases, J lost 4 bases, and 15 bases lay in between. The CDR3 runs 16 residues. The CDR3 DNA follows: TGTGCCAGCAGTTACTCGGTCCGGGGCGTCGGCTATGGCTACACCTTC. Translation: CASSYSVRGVGYGYTF.

Many counts were recorded for this clonotype. DNA for the CDR3: TGTGCCATCAGTGGCACAGATACGCAGTATTTT. This encodes CAISGTDTQYF. J is TRBJ2-3 and V is TRBV10-3; D call uncertain. Germline CDR1 is ENHRY and CDR2 is SYGVKD. The germline V and J ends were trimmed by 4 bases and 1 base, with 0 bases remaining between them. This CDR3 comprises 11 residues.

This clonotype was observed a few times. The V and J genes are TRBV3-1 and TRBJ2-7; 12 bases align to TRBD2. Germline values: CDR1 LGHDT, CDR2 YNNKEL (reference sequence). The ends lost 4 bases at V and 1 base at J; junction bases unmatched: 5. This CDR3 region has 16 residues. Here the CDR3 DNA reads TGTGCCAGCAGCCTAGGACTAGCGGGATTGTCCTACGAGCAGTACTTC. The encoded protein is CASSLGLAGLSYEQYF.

The rearrangement uses TRBV30 and TRBJ1-5, with D possibly TRBD1 on 5 matching bases. Looked up from germline, CDR1 is GTSNPN and CDR2 is SVGIG (reference sequence). The CDR3 is made up of 11 amino acids. Between the trimmed V and J ends, which lost 8 bases and 4 bases, there was a span of 9 bases. The CDR3 DNA is TGTGCCGGGGGTTTAAATCAGCCCCAGCATTTT. Encoded protein: CAGGLNQPQHF.